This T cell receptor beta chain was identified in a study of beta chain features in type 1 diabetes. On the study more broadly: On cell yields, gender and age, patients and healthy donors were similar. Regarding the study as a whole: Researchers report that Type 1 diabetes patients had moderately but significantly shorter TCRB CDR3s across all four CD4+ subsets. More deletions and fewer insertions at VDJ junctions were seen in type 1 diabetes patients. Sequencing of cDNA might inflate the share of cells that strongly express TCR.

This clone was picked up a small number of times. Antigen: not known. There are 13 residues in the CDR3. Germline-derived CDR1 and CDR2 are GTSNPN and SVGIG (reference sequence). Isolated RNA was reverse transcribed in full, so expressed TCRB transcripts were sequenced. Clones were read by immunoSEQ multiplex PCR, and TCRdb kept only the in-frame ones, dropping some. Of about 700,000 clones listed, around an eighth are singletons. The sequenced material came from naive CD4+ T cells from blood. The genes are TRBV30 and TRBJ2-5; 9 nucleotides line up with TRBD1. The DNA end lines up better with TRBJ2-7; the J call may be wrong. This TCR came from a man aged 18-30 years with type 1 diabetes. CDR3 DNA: TGTGCCTGGAGCGACAGGGGGTGGTACGAGCAGTACTTC. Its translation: CAWSDRGWYEQYF.